The rows below give T cell receptor beta chains drawn from one sample of a study of blood T cell repertoires in COVID-19. The assay was immunoSEQ multiplex PCR, and TCRdb's table has in-frame clones only and misses some. Among some 140,000 clones listed, 75% to 85% were seen once. Sequencing was done on a sample of peripheral blood. Receptors were obtained from a woman aged 60-75 years with COVID-19, enrolled during active disease. CDR3s include the opening cysteine and the closing phenylalanine or tryptophan. Where a row states a size, it is once, few, many or the class of an expanded clone; other rows omit it.

J gene: TRBJ1-5
CDR3 length: 15
clone size: .
V gene: TRBV6-5
CDR3 protein: CASSLDGLAGQPQHF

J gene: TRBJ2-5
CDR3 length: 15
clone size: .
V gene: TRBV6-5
CDR3 protein: CAVPPTRQGKETQYF

J gene: TRBJ1-1
CDR3 length: 15
clone size: .
V gene: TRBV7-2
CDR3 protein: CASSLAAGLGTEAFF

J gene: TRBJ2-5
CDR3 length: 16
clone size: .
V gene: TRBV18
CDR3 protein: CASSPRGLVNQETQYF

J gene: TRBJ2-4
CDR3 length: 16
clone size: .
V gene: TRBV6-6
CDR3 protein: CASNYDSRVTKNIQYF

J gene: TRBJ1-1
CDR3 length: 14
clone size: few
V gene: TRBV4-1
CDR3 protein: CASSPTKRGTEAFF

J gene: TRBJ1-2
CDR3 length: 15
clone size: .
V gene: TRBV7-9
CDR3 protein: CASSPEGLYDYGYTF

J gene: TRBJ2-3
CDR3 length: 16
clone size: .
V gene: TRBV7-8
CDR3 protein: CASSLGRSENTDTQYF

J gene: TRBJ1-2
CDR3 length: 16
clone size: .
V gene: TRBV11-2
CDR3 protein: CASSLEGTGRSYGYTF

J gene: TRBJ1-4
CDR3 length: 15
clone size: .
V gene: TRBV7-9
CDR3 protein: CASSRGQKWNEKLFF

J gene: TRBJ2-3
CDR3 length: 14
clone size: .
V gene: TRBV18
CDR3 protein: CASSPPSKTDTQYF

J gene: TRBJ1-2
CDR3 length: 14
clone size: .
V gene: TRBV24-1
CDR3 protein: CATSDLSGTSGYTF

J gene: TRBJ1-1
CDR3 length: 15
clone size: .
V gene: TRBV27
CDR3 protein: CASSFGQGMNTEAFF

J gene: TRBJ2-4
CDR3 length: 17
clone size: many
V gene: TRBV5-8
CDR3 protein: CASRLGHPVSAKNIQYF

J gene: TRBJ2-7
CDR3 length: 14
clone size: .
V gene: TRBV7-9
CDR3 protein: CASSLDGAKNEQYF

J gene: TRBJ2-5
CDR3 length: 16
clone size: .
V gene: TRBV6-1
CDR3 protein: CASSEAVVAGGETQYF

J gene: TRBJ1-5
CDR3 length: 15
clone size: few
V gene: TRBV18
CDR3 protein: CASSPGARGNQPQHF

J gene: TRBJ2-5
CDR3 length: 15
clone size: .
V gene: TRBV5-4
CDR3 protein: CASSPTMGAEETQYF

J gene: TRBJ1-5
CDR3 length: 17
clone size: .
V gene: TRBV18
CDR3 protein: CASSPLPGRASNQPQHF

J gene: TRBJ1-6
CDR3 length: 16
clone size: .
V gene: TRBV14
CDR3 protein: CASSRPPGGLNSPLHF

J gene: TRBJ1-2
CDR3 length: 16
clone size: .
V gene: TRBV6-1
CDR3 protein: CASSERSGVVLMRYTF

J gene: TRBJ2-5
CDR3 length: 15
clone size: .
V gene: TRBV30
CDR3 protein: CAWSVRGQGVETQYF

J gene: TRBJ1-1
CDR3 length: 15
clone size: once
V gene: TRBV6-5
CDR3 protein: CASSLGGQMNTEAFF

J gene: TRBJ2-4
CDR3 length: 15
clone size: .
V gene: TRBV3-1/TRBV3-2
CDR3 protein: CASSQVGSAKNIQYF

J gene: TRBJ1-2
CDR3 length: 13
clone size: .
V gene: TRBV2
CDR3 protein: CASRIYRGDGYTF

J gene: TRBJ1-2
CDR3 length: 13
clone size: .
V gene: TRBV6-5
CDR3 protein: CASRAGTGYGYTF

J gene: TRBJ2-3
CDR3 length: 15
clone size: many
V gene: TRBV5-4
CDR3 protein: CASSARDTYTDTQYF

J gene: TRBJ1-2
CDR3 length: 17
clone size: .
V gene: TRBV5-4
CDR3 protein: CASSYQRPGQGNYGYTF

J gene: TRBJ1-1
CDR3 length: 16
clone size: few
V gene: TRBV18
CDR3 protein: CASSPPSRSRYTEAFF

J gene: TRBJ2-1
CDR3 length: 15
clone size: .
V gene: TRBV23-1
CDR3 protein: CASSPTSGMCNEQFF

J gene: TRBJ1-2
CDR3 length: 9
clone size: once
V gene: TRBV5-1
CDR3 protein: CASSGLGCF

J gene: TRBJ1-1
CDR3 length: 12
clone size: many
V gene: TRBV6-5
CDR3 protein: CASTGKGAEAFF

J gene: TRBJ1-6
CDR3 length: 16
clone size: .
V gene: TRBV11-2
CDR3 protein: CASSPGQGAGNSPLHF

J gene: TRBJ1-6
CDR3 length: 16
clone size: .
V gene: TRBV6-6
CDR3 protein: CASSPLRREDNSPLHF

J gene: TRBJ1-5
CDR3 length: 15
clone size: .
V gene: TRBV29-1
CDR3 protein: CSVEVAGGSNQPQHF

J gene: TRBJ1-5
CDR3 length: 12
clone size: .
V gene: TRBV3-1/TRBV3-2
CDR3 protein: CASSLGTGRQHF

J gene: TRBJ2-1
CDR3 length: 15
clone size: .
V gene: TRBV5-8
CDR3 protein: CASSWMGQGLNEQFF

J gene: TRBJ1-5
CDR3 length: 13
clone size: .
V gene: TRBV6-6
CDR3 protein: CASSLQGRQPQHF

J gene: TRBJ1-1
CDR3 length: 14
clone size: .
V gene: TRBV2
CDR3 protein: CASKDRGMNTEAFF

J gene: TRBJ1-2
CDR3 length: 16
clone size: few
V gene: TRBV29-1
CDR3 protein: CSVVQPSGSIGGGYTF

J gene: TRBJ1-2
CDR3 length: 11
clone size: .
V gene: TRBV29-1
CDR3 protein: CSVGGDYGYTF

J gene: TRBJ2-7
CDR3 length: 13
clone size: .
V gene: TRBV20-1
CDR3 protein: CSASAGFSYEQYF

J gene: TRBJ1-1
CDR3 length: 15
clone size: .
V gene: TRBV10-2
CDR3 protein: CASRRTAQGDTEAFF

J gene: TRBJ2-7
CDR3 length: 11
clone size: .
V gene: TRBV2
CDR3 protein: CASTQSYEQYF

J gene: TRBJ2-5
CDR3 length: 19
clone size: .
V gene: TRBV15
CDR3 protein: CATSPPVTSGGAKTETQYF